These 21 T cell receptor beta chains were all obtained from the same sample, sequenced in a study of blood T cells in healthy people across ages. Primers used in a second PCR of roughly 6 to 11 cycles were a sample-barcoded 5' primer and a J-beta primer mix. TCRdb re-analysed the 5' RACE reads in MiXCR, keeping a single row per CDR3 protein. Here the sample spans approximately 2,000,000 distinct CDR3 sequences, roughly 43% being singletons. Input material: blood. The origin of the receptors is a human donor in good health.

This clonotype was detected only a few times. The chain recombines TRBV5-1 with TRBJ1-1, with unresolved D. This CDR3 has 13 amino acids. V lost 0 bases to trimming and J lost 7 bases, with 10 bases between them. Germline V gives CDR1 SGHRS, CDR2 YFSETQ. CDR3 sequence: CASSLASGNEAFF. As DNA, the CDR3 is TGCGCCAGCAGCTTGGCCTCTGGGAATGAAGCTTTCTTT.

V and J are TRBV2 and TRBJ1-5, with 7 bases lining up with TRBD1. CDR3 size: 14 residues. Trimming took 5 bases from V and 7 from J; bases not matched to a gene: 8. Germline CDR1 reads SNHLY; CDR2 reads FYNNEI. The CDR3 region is CASSSRQGCQPQHF. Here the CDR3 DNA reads TGTGCCAGCAGTTCTAGACAGGGCTGCCAGCCCCAGCATTTT.

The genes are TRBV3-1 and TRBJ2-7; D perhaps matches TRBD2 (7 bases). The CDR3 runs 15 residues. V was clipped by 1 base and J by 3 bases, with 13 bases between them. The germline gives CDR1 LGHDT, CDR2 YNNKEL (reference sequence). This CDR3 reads CASSQGEGGDYEQYF. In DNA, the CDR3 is TGTGCCAGCAGCCAAGGGGAGGGGGGGGACTACGAGCAGTACTTC.

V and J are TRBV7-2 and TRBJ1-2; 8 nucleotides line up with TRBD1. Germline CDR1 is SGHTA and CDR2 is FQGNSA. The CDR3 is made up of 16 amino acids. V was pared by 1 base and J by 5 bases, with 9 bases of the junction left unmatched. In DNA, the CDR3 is TGTGCCAGCAGCTTAGGGACAGGGACATACCGATATGGCTACACCTTC. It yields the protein CASSLGTGTYRYGYTF. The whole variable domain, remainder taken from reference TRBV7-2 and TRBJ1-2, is GAGVSQSPSNKVTEKGKDVELRCDPISGHTALYWYRQSLGQGLEFLIYFQGNSAPDKSGLPSDRFSAERTGGSVSTLTIQRTQQEDSAVYLCASSLGTGTYRYGYTFGSGTRLTVV.

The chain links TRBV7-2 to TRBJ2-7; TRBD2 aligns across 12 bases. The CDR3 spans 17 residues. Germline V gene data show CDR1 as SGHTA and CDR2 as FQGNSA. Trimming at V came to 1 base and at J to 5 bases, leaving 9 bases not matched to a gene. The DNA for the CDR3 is TGTGCCAGCAGCTTAGTACGACTAGCGGGGGCCTTTAACGAGCAGTACTTC. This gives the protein CASSLVRLAGAFNEQYF.

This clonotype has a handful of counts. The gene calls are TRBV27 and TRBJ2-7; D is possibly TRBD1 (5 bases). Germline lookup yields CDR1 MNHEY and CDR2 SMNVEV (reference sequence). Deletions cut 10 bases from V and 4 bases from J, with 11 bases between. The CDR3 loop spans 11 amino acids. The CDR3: CATSQGYEQYF. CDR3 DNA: TGTGCCACCTCGCAGGGATACGAGCAGTACTTC.

For the CDR3, the DNA is TGCGCCAGCAGTCGGACAGGCGATGCAACTAATGAAAAACTGTTTTTT. This codes for CASSRTGDATNEKLFF. V is TRBV5-1 and J is TRBJ1-4, with 7 bases fitting TRBD1. In germline, CDR1 is SGHRS, CDR2 YFSETQ. V was pared by 5 bases and J by 0 bases, with 7 bases of the junction left unmatched. The CDR3 has 16 amino acids.

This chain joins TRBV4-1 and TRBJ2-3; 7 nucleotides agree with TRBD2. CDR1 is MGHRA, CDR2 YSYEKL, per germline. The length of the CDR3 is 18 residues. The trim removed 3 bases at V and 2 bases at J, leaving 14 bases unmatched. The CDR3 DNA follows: TGCGCCAGCAGCCACCCGGTTCTGGCTAGCGGACCCACAGATACGCAGTATTTT. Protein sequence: CASSHPVLASGPTDTQYF.

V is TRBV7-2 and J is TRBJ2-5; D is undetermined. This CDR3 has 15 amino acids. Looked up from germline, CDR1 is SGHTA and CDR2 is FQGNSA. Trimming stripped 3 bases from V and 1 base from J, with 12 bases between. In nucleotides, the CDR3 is TGTGCCAGCAGCTTTCAAGGGCCGATCCAAGAGACCCAGTACTTC. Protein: CASSFQGPIQETQYF.

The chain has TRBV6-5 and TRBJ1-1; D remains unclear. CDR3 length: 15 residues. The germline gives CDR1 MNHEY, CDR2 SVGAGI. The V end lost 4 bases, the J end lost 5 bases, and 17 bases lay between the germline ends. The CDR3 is CASSLGEVMGTEAFF. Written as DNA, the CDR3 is TGTGCCAGCAGTTTAGGTGAGGTGATGGGGACTGAAGCTTTCTTT.

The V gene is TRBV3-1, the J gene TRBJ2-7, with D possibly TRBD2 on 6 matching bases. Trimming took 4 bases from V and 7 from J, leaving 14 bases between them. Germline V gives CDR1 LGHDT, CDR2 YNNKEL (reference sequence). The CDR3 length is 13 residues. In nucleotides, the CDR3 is TGTGCCAGCAGCCCGGGACTCCTCCGGGAGCAGTACTTC. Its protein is CASSPGLLREQYF.

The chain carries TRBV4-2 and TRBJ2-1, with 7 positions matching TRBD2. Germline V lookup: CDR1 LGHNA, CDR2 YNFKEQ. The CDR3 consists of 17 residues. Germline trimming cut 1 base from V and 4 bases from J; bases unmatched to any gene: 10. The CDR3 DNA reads TGTGCCAGCAGCCAAGTTTGGGGGAGGGAAGAGTACAATGAGCAGTTCTTC. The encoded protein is CASSQVWGREEYNEQFF.

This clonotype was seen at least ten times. CDR3: CASSLRQGGGTSYEQYF. Written as DNA, the CDR3 is TGTGCCAGCAGCCTACGGCAAGGGGGGGGGACCTCCTACGAGCAGTACTTC. V usage is TRBV4-2 and J usage is TRBJ2-7; maybe TRBD2 (7 bases). V shed 4 bases and J shed 0 bases, with 19 bases lying between them. Germline V lookup: CDR1 LGHNA, CDR2 YNFKEQ. The CDR3 contains 17 residues.

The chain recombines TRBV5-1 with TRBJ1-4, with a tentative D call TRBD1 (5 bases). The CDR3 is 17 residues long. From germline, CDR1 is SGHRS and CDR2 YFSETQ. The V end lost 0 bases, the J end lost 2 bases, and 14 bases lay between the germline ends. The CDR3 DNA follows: TGCGCCAGCAGCTTGGGCCGGCAACGGGGGACTAATGAAAAACTGTTTTTT. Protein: CASSLGRQRGTNEKLFF.

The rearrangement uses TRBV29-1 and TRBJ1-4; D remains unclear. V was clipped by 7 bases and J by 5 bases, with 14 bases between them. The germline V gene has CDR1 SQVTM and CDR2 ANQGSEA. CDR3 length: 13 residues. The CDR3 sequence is CSAHPSDNEKLFF. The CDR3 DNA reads TGCAGCGCACACCCCAGCGACAATGAAAAACTGTTTTTT.

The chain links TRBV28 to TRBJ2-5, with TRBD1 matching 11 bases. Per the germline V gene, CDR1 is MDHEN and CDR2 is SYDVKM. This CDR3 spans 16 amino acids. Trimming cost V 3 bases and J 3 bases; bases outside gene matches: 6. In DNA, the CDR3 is TGTGCCAGCAGTTTCCTCGGGACAGGGGGGGAAGAGACCCAGTACTTC. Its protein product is CASSFLGTGGEETQYF.

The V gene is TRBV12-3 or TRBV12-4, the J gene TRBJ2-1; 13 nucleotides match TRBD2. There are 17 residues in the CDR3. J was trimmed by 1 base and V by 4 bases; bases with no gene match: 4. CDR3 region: CASSWLGLAGSYNEQFF. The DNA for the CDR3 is TGTGCCAGCAGTTGGCTGGGACTAGCGGGGTCCTACAATGAGCAGTTCTTC.

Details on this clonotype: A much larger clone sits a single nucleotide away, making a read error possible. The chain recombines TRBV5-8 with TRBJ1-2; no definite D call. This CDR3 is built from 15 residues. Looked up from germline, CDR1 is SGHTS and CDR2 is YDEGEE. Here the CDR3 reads CASNLEQASNYGYTF. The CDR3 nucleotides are TGTGCCAGCAACTTGGAGCAGGCGTCTAACTATGGCTACACCTTC.

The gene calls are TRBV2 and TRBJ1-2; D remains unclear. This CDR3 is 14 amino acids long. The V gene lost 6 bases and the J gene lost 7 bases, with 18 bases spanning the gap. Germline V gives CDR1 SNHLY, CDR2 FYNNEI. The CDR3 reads CASRIRGSLRGYTF. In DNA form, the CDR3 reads TGTGCCAGCAGGATTAGAGGATCCCTTCGTGGCTACACCTTC.

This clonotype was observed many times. The chain's CDR3 is CASSRFASNQPQHF. The CDR3 DNA sequence: TGTGCCAGCAGCCGCTTTGCAAGCAATCAGCCCCAGCATTTT. This chain joins TRBV6-5 and TRBJ1-5; no clear D. V lost 6 bases, J lost 1 base, and 10 bases lay in between. Germline CDR1 and CDR2: MNHEY and SVGAGI. CDR3 length: 14 amino acids.

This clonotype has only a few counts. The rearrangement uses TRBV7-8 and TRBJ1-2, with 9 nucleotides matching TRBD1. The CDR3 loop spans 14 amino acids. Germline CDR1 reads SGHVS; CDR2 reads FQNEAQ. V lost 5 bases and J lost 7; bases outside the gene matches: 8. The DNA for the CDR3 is TGTGCCAGCAGCACGGGACAGGGTTGGTTTGGCTACACCTTC. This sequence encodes CASSTGQGWFGYTF.